This entry lists 30 T cell receptor beta chains sequenced from one sample in a study of T-cell reconstitution after alpha-beta-depleted transplantation in children. Unique molecular identifiers were built into the TCRbeta library. TCRdb independently ran MiXCR on the PCR reads; one entry per CDR3 protein. Found here are 85,000 to 120,000 distinct CDR3 sequences, around 7.8% of them singletons; the top ten hold 16%. The material sequenced was PBMCs, taken before TCRalphabeta/CD19-depleted stem cell transplant. The origin of the receptors is a boy aged 2 to 10 with acute lymphoblastic leukemia, due to receive a stem cell transplant.

This clonotype appeared a few times. This chain links TRBV7-6 with TRBJ2-6; the D gene is possibly TRBD2 (6 bases). Trimming left V 5 bases short and J 1 base short, with 12 bases between. CDR1 SGHVS and CDR2 FNYEAQ come from the germline V gene. This CDR3 contains 16 residues. CDR3 loop: CASSPRRGSGANVLTF. CDR3 sequence (DNA): TGTGCCAGCAGCCCCCGACGGGGGTCTGGGGCCAACGTCCTGACTTTC.

There are many counts of this clonotype. The V and J genes are TRBV27 and TRBJ2-1; D possibly uses TRBD1 or TRBD2 (5 bases each). The CDR3 extends over 14 amino acids. Germline V gives CDR1 MNHEY, CDR2 SMNVEV (reference sequence). The V end was cut by 4 bases, the J end by 6 bases, with 13 bases between. CDR3 nucleotides: TGTGCCAGCAGTTCGGGACGGCGTCCCAATGAGCAGTTCTTC. Residues: CASSSGRRPNEQFF.

The chain links TRBV9 to TRBJ2-1, with 10 bases lining up with TRBD2. The CDR3 has 16 amino acids. The germline V gene encodes CDR1 SGDLS and CDR2 YYNGEE. V gave up 0 bases and J gave up 1 base; unmatched junction bases: 1. The CDR3 coding sequence is TGTGCCAGCAGCGTAGTAGCGGGGGGTTCCTACAATGAGCAGTTCTTC. This encodes CASSVVAGGSYNEQFF.

This clonotype has a count of ten or more. The V call is TRBV7-2, the J call TRBJ2-3; D is undetermined. V was shortened by 5 bases and J by 2 bases, with 5 bases between the two germline ends. CDR1 is SGHTA and CDR2 is FQGNSA in the germline V gene. The CDR3 is 12 amino acids. The CDR3 region has the DNA TGTGCCAGCAGCCCCTACACAGATACGCAGTATTTT. Its protein product is CASSPYTDTQYF.

This clonotype was seen more than once but under ten times. The gene calls are TRBV27 and TRBJ2-7; the match to TRBD2 covers 8 bases. Germline V lookup: CDR1 MNHEY, CDR2 SMNVEV (reference sequence). Trimming cost V 5 bases and J 3 bases; bases outside gene matches: 12. This CDR3 has 16 amino acids. The CDR3 spells CASSLGGAVGIYEQYF. The CDR3 DNA follows: TGTGCCAGCAGTCTCGGGGGGGCCGTTGGAATCTACGAGCAGTACTTC.

This clonotype was observed many times. The chain links TRBV6-5 to TRBJ2-6; 9 nucleotides align to TRBD1. Losses at the gene ends were 10 bases for V and 0 bases for J; bases not matched to a gene: 7. The CDR3 covers 16 residues. The V gene's germline CDR1 is MNHEY and CDR2 SVGAGI. DNA of the CDR3: TGTGCCACCTGGACAGGGGAATACTCTGGGGCCAACGTCCTGACTTTC. Translated, it gives CATWTGEYSGANVLTF.

This clonotype was counted ten times or more. This rearrangement joins TRBV10-3 to TRBJ1-2, with unresolved D. The CDR3 is 13 amino acids. V lost 3 bases and J 3 bases, leaving 8 bases between the germline ends. Germline CDR1 reads ENHRY; CDR2 reads SYGVKD. CDR3 bases: TGTGCCATCAGTGACGGGCAGCACTATGGCTACACCTTC. Translation: CAISDGQHYGYTF.

The chain recombines TRBV19 with TRBJ2-5, with D perhaps given as TRBD1 or TRBD2 (5 bases each). V lost 3 bases and J 1 base, leaving 12 bases between the germline ends. The CDR3 length is 15 residues. Germline V gives CDR1 LNHDA, CDR2 SQIVND (reference sequence). The CDR3 region has the DNA TGTGCCAGTAGTATTTCGGGACGGCCCCAAGAGACCCAGTACTTC. Its protein is CASSISGRPQETQYF.

This clonotype came up a few times. V is TRBV20-1 and J is TRBJ1-5; 8 bases align to TRBD1. The V segment lost 7 bases and the J segment 1 base; nucleotides outside the gene matches: 9. From germline, CDR1 is DFQATT and CDR2 SNEGSKA (reference sequence). This CDR3 spans 15 amino acids. The CDR3 sequence: CSVGYRDRSNQPQHF. The CDR3 DNA reads TGCAGTGTGGGTTACCGGGACAGGAGCAATCAGCCCCAGCATTTT.

The CDR3 loop reads CASSLTGLNYGYTF. The CDR3 DNA follows: TGTGCCAGCAGCTTGACAGGGCTCAACTATGGCTACACCTTC. The V gene is TRBV5-6, the J gene TRBJ1-2, with D perhaps matching TRBD1 (6 bases). V was trimmed by 1 base and J by 2 bases, leaving 9 bases between them. Germline values: CDR1 SGHDT, CDR2 YYEEEE. The CDR3 has 14 residues. The entire variable domain, with the rest obtained from reference TRBV5-6 and TRBJ1-2, is as follows: DAGVTQSPTHLIKTRGQQVTLRCSPKSGHDTVSWYQQALGQGPQFIFQYYEEEERQRGNFPDRFSGHQFPNYSSELNVNALLLGDSALYLCASSLTGLNYGYTFGSGTRLTVV.

This clonotype was picked up many times. The chain recombines TRBV5-6 with TRBJ2-3; D unclear. CDR3 length equals 14 residues. Germline lookup yields CDR1 SGHDT and CDR2 YYEEEE. V was shortened by 2 bases and J by 2 bases, with 9 bases between the two germline ends. CDR3 region: CASSFGKYTDTQYF. Here the CDR3 DNA reads TGTGCCAGCAGCTTCGGCAAATACACAGATACGCAGTATTTT.

This clonotype was seen a handful of times. This chain uses TRBV14 with TRBJ2-5, with 8 bases lining up with TRBD1. The CDR3 sequence is 18 residues long. CDR1 and CDR2 from the germline V gene are SGHDN and FVKESK. V lost 4 bases to trimming and J lost 7 bases; unmatched junction nucleotides: 20. CDR3 in amino acids: CASSRSSQFGTGKRTQYF. CDR3 DNA sequence: TGTGCCAGCAGCCGATCCAGTCAGTTCGGGACAGGAAAAAGGACCCAGTACTTC.

This clonotype was seen at least ten times. V and J are TRBV14 and TRBJ2-2; D call uncertain. Trimming left V 2 bases short and J 5 bases short, with 9 bases between. The germline CDR1 and CDR2 sequences are SGHDN and FVKESK. The length of the CDR3 is 14 residues. Written as DNA, the CDR3 is TGTGCCAGCAGCCAACAGTGGTATACCGGGGAGCTGTTTTTT. It is translated as CASSQQWYTGELFF.

This clonotype was counted many times. This chain joins TRBV27 and TRBJ2-3; D is perhaps TRBD1 (5 bases). Trimming cost V 0 bases and J 0 bases, with 10 bases left between them. The CDR3 is made up of 16 amino acids. Germline CDR1 is MNHEY and CDR2 is SMNVEV (reference sequence). CDR3 in DNA: TGTGCCAGCAGTTTATCGTACAGGTTTAGCACAGATACGCAGTATTTT. Translation: CASSLSYRFSTDTQYF.

The table lists this clonotype with many counts. The genes are TRBV20-1 and TRBJ2-3; TRBD2 matches 8 bases. Trimming removed 0 bases from V and 3 bases from J; junction bases left unmatched: 11. Looked up from germline, CDR1 is DFQATT and CDR2 is SNEGSKA (reference sequence). This CDR3 has 17 residues. CDR3: CSARDLPGGVGTDTQYF. In DNA form, the CDR3 reads TGCAGTGCTAGAGATTTGCCGGGGGGGGTGGGTACAGATACGCAGTATTTT.

This clonotype was detected many times. V and J are TRBV6-4 and TRBJ2-3; D call uncertain. Germline-derived CDR1 and CDR2 are MRHNA and SNTAGT. The CDR3 spans 15 residues. Trimming left V 0 bases short and J 2 bases short, with 9 bases between. CDR3: CASSDSGQVTDTQYF. CDR3 nucleotides: TGTGCCAGCAGTGACTCGGGTCAGGTCACAGATACGCAGTATTTT.

The sample holds a few counts of this clonotype. V is TRBV4-2 and J is TRBJ1-4; no clear D. CDR3 length equals 16 residues. Germline CDR1 LGHNA, CDR2 YNFKEQ. V was trimmed by 4 bases and J by 0 bases, leaving 12 bases between them. In DNA, the CDR3 is TGTGCCAGCAGCCCCGGGGAGGTTGCAACTAATGAAAAACTGTTTTTT. It specifies CASSPGEVATNEKLFF.

This clonotype has a handful of counts. The rearrangement joins TRBV12-2 to TRBJ2-3; the table's D call, TRBD2, has no DNA check behind it. TRBV12-2 is a listed pseudogene. This CDR3 has 15 amino acids. CDR3 DNA: TGTGCAAGTCGCTCAATAGCGGGGTGCACAGATACGCAGTATTTT. Its translation is CASRSIAGCTDTQYF.

This clonotype was counted at least ten times. The V and J genes are TRBV28 and TRBJ1-1, with a weak D call TRBD1 (6 bases). Germline CDR1 and CDR2: MDHEN and SYDVKM. This CDR3 comprises 18 residues. V was clipped by 6 bases and J by 0 bases, with 23 bases between them. The CDR3 sequence is CASSWTVQSGLMNTEAFF. The CDR3 DNA reads as TGTGCCAGCAGCTGGACAGTGCAGTCTGGCTTGATGAACACTGAAGCTTTCTTT.

Many counts were recorded for this clonotype. V gene TRBV9 combines with J gene TRBJ1-2, with D unclear. V was trimmed by 4 bases and J by 3 bases, leaving 16 bases between them. The CDR3 sequence is 15 residues long. Germline CDR1 is SGDLS and CDR2 is YYNGEE. DNA for the CDR3: TGTGCCAGCAGCCAAGAGACCGGCGAGGACTATGGCTACACCTTC. Protein sequence: CASSQETGEDYGYTF.

The chain has TRBV3-1 and TRBJ2-1; 10 bases are shared with TRBD2. Germline-derived CDR1 and CDR2 are LGHDT and YNNKEL (reference sequence). After removal of 4 bases from V and 1 base from J, the junction contained 4 bases not matched to a gene. This CDR3 is built from 16 residues. The CDR3 sequence: CASSPSGGASYNEQFF. DNA for the CDR3: TGTGCCAGCAGCCCCAGCGGGGGGGCATCCTACAATGAGCAGTTCTTC.

Note on this clonotype: The final CDR3 position lacks the conserved phenylalanine or tryptophan, pointing to a likely read error. This chain connects TRBV9 to TRBJ1-5; 7 bases align to TRBD1. This CDR3 region has 15 residues. Germline values: CDR1 SGDLS, CDR2 YYNGEE. The trim removed 4 bases at V and 1 base at J, leaving 5 bases unmatched. The CDR3 region has the DNA TGTGCCAGCAGCTTAGCAGGGGGGAGCAATCAGCCCCAGCATTGT. This sequence encodes CASSLAGGSNQPQHC.

CDR3 coding DNA: TGTGCCAGCAGCTTACTAGCGGGGGCAAGCTCCTACAATGAGCAGTTCTTC. It yields the protein CASSLLAGASSYNEQFF. This chain connects TRBV12-3 or TRBV12-4 to TRBJ2-1, with 11 bases aligning to TRBD2. The CDR3 contains 17 residues. Trimming at V came to 6 bases and at J to 0 bases, leaving 7 bases not matched to a gene.

This clonotype was found many times. This CDR3 reads CATSDLALGQGGTDTQYF. In nucleotides, the CDR3 is TGTGCCACCAGTGATTTGGCCCTTGGTCAGGGTGGAACAGATACGCAGTATTTT. The genes are TRBV24-1 and TRBJ2-3; D perhaps matches TRBD1 (5 bases). The V end lost 0 bases, the J end lost 3 bases, and 18 bases lay between the germline ends. The germline gives CDR1 KGHDR, CDR2 SFDVKD. The CDR3 is made up of 18 amino acids.

At least ten counts were recorded for this clonotype. The chain links TRBV5-1 to TRBJ1-2; D might be TRBD1 (6 bases). From germline, CDR1 is SGHRS and CDR2 YFSETQ. The CDR3 is made up of 13 amino acids. V was trimmed by 4 bases and J by 2 bases, leaving 9 bases between them. Written as DNA, the CDR3 is TGCGCCAGCAGCGCTGGACAGAACTATGGCTACACCTTC. It yields the protein CASSAGQNYGYTF.

The CDR3 coding sequence is TGTGCCAGCAGTGACTCCGCGGGGGCTGACAATGAGCAGTTCTTC. Protein product: CASSDSAGADNEQFF. The V and J genes are TRBV6-4 and TRBJ2-1; the D gene is possibly TRBD2 (7 bases). The CDR3 contains 15 residues. Trimming stripped 0 bases from V and 5 bases from J, with 11 bases between. CDR1 is MRHNA, CDR2 SNTAGT, per germline.

This clonotype was seen more than once but under ten times. The CDR3 bases are TGTGCCAGCAGCTTGGATCAGTCTAACTATGGCTACACCTTC. This gives the protein CASSLDQSNYGYTF. The gene calls are TRBV5-5 and TRBJ1-2; the D is unclear. The CDR3 length is 14 residues. V lost 0 bases, J lost 0 bases, and 6 bases lay in between. Germline CDR1 SGHKS, CDR2 YYEKEE (reference sequence).

This clonotype was seen many times. The chain links TRBV12-3 or TRBV12-4 to TRBJ1-5, with D possibly matching TRBD1 (5 bases). V dropped 1 base and J dropped 8 bases, with 18 bases sitting between them. The CDR3 covers 16 residues. The CDR3 DNA follows: TGTGCCAGCAGTTTAGTCCTAGTAAGGGACGGGGAGCCCCAGCATTTT. Protein product: CASSLVLVRDGEPQHF.

The V call is TRBV5-1, the J call TRBJ1-2, with 9 bases fitting TRBD1. Germline trimming cut 4 bases from V and 5 bases from J; bases unmatched to any gene: 6. The CDR3 is made up of 14 amino acids. Germline CDR1 reads SGHRS; CDR2 reads YFSETQ. As DNA, the CDR3 is TGCGCCAGCAGCGGGGGACAGGGTGTTTATGGCTACACCTTC. Translation gives CASSGGQGVYGYTF. Looking up the rest from reference TRBV5-1 and TRBJ1-2 gives the full variable domain: KAGVTQTPRYLIKTRGQQVTLSCSPISGHRSVSWYQQTPGQGLQFLFEYFSETQRNKGNFPGRFSGRQFSNSRSEMNVSTLELGDSALYLCASSGGQGVYGYTFGSGTRLTVV.

The chain links TRBV5-5 to TRBJ1-1; 7 nucleotides align to TRBD1. The CDR3 has 15 amino acids. CDR1 and CDR2 (germline): SGHKS, YYEKEE (reference sequence). V dropped 4 bases and J dropped 4; count of bases not matched to a gene: 10. CDR3 in DNA: TGTGCCAGCAGCCCAAGGGAGGGACAGCCCACTGAAGCTTTCTTT. It codes for CASSPREGQPTEAFF.